This T cell receptor (beta chain) was retrieved from a study of cytomegalovirus exposure and HLA in healthy donors. The overall study: The platform used for the 100 to 150 validation repertoires matched that of the approximately 670 first-cohort repertoires, a later analysis reported. Overall study findings and caveats: A few CMV-associated chains proved CMV antigen-specific in vitro. The study labeled more than 150 TCR beta chains cytomegalovirus-associated.

As for this clone: The antigen remains undetermined.

V shed 1 base and J shed 7 bases, with 13 bases lying between them. CDR1 LNHDA and CDR2 SQIVND come from the germline V gene (reference sequence). CDR3 length: 14 amino acids. The protocol was immunoSEQ multiplex PCR, while the TCRdb copy is restricted to in-frame clones and leaves out a portion. The data hold nearly 200,000 clones, with roughly 88% observed a single time. While the first cohort had 600 to 750 subjects, the donors belonged to the separate validation cohort of about 120 subjects. The TCR sequence derives from a woman aged 30 to 39 in good health and CMV-seropositive. The sample consisted of PBMCs. The rearrangement uses TRBV19 and TRBJ2-5; no firm D call. This CDR3 reads CASSIAESPGTQYF. The CDR3 coding sequence is TGTGCCAGTAGTATAGCCGAGTCTCCTGGGACCCAGTACTTC.